This T cell receptor (beta chain) was sequenced in a study of T cells expressing NK-cell markers. Study-wide results and caveats: Top CD8+ clonotypes included the dominant CD3+CD56+NKG2C+ clonotypes in six donors.

As for this clonotype: Its antigen remains unidentified.

TCRdb processed the 5' RACE reads again and assigns one entry to each CDR3 protein, with no DNA. The repertoire shows fewer than 550,000 distinct CDR3 sequences; the top ten hold more than 1.4%. The CDR3 contains 17 residues. Input material: blood T cells: a sorted CD56 or NKG2C T cell subset, CD4+ or CD8+ T cells, or bulk PBMC T cells (not recorded which). The chain links TRBV12-3 or TRBV12-4 to TRBJ1-5. The sequence derives from a woman between 45 and 60 years old in good health. CDR3 protein: CASSTDSLREPNQPQHF.